The source of this T cell receptor beta chain is a study of T cell responses to AZD1222 COVID-19 vaccine. Turning to the study itself: Analysis merged second doses at about 4 or about 12 weeks. Study outcomes and limitations: It was only after the peak T cell response that any repertoires were sampled. After two AZD1222 doses, spike-specific TCR breadth and depth rose versus day 0. The donors showed a predominance of white British ancestry and of females, with possible underestimation of clonal diversity.

Measured with immunoSEQ multiplex PCR; TCRdb has only the in-frame clones, and not every one. The table has about 140,000 clones, approximately 83% seen once. The V end was cut by 1 base, the J end by 7 bases, with 18 bases between. Germline lookup yields CDR1 SGHTA and CDR2 FQGNSA. This CDR3 region has 16 residues. As to this clone: Antigen specificity is unknown.

Sequenced here: peripheral blood, sampled on day 0 of AZD1222 vaccination. The rearrangement links TRBV7-2 to TRBJ2-3; weak D call: TRBD2 (5 bases). This TCR was sampled from an adult in good health. In DNA, the CDR3 is TGTGCCAGCAGCTTAGAGGGCCGAGCGTCCGGGAATACGCAGTATTTT. It codes for CASSLEGRASGNTQYF.